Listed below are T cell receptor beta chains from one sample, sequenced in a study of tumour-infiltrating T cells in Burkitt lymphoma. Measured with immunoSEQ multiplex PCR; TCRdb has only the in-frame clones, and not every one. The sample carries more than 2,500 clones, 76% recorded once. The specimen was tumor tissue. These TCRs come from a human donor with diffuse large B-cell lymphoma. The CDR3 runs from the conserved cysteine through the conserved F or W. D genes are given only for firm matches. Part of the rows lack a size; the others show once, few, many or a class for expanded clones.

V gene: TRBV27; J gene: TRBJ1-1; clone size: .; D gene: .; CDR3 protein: CASTLNGEGGTEAFF; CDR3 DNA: TGTGCCAGCACCCTTAATGGGGAGGGAGGGACTGAAGCTTTCTTT
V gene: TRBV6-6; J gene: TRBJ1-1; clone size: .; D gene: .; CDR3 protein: CASTSREGSTEAFF; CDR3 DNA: TGTGCCAGCACCTCCAGGGAGGGTAGCACTGAAGCTTTCTTT
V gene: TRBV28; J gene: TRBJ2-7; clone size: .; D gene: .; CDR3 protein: CASCRRTPYEQYF; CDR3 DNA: TGTGCCAGCTGCCGACGGACGCCCTACGAGCAGTACTTC
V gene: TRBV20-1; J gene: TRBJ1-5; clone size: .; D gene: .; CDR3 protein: CSARDRRAQHF; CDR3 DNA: TGCAGTGCTAGAGATCGCAGGGCCCAGCATTTT
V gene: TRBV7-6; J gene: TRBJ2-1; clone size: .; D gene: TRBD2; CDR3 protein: CASISWQGDVAGSYNEQFF; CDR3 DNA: TGTGCCAGCATATCGTGGCAGGGCGACGTAGCGGGTTCCTACAATGAGCAGTTCTTC
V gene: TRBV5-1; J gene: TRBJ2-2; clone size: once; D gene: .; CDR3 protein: CASSLREAGTGELFF; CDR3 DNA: TGCGCCAGCAGCTTGAGGGAGGCGGGAACCGGGGAGCTGTTTTTT
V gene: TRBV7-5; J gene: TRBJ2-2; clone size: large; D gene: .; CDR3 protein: CARRRGPTNTGELFF; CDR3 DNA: TGTGCCAGAAGGCGGGGACCCACGAACACCGGGGAGCTGTTTTTT
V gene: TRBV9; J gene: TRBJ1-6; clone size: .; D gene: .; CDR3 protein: CASSVGQDWNSPLHF; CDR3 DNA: TGTGCCAGCAGCGTAGGACAGGATTGGAATTCACCCCTCCACTTT
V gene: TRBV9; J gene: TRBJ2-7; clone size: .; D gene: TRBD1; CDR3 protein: CASSVETGDEQYF; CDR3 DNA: TGTGCCAGCAGCGTTGAGACAGGGGACGAGCAGTACTTC
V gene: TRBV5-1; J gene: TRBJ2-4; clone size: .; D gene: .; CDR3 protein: CASSLGGNIQYF; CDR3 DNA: TGCGCCAGCAGCTTGGGGGGGAACATTCAGTACTTC
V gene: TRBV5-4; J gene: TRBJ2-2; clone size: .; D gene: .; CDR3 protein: CASSFDREEYLAGELFF; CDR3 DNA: TGTGCCAGCAGTTTTGACAGGGAGGAGTATCTAGCCGGGGAGCTGTTTTTT
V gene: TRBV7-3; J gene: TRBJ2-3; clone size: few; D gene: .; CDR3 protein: CASGVSGFSTDTQYF; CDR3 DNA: TGTGCCAGCGGGGTTAGCGGATTTAGCACAGATACGCAGTATTTT
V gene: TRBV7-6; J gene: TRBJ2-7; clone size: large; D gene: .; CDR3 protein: CASTNGYEQYF; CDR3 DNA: TGTGCCAGCACTAACGGGTACGAGCAGTACTTC
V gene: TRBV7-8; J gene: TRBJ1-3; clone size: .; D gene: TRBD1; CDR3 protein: CASSLLASGQGNTIYF; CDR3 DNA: TGTGCCAGCAGCCTCCTGGCCTCGGGACAGGGAAACACCATATATTTT
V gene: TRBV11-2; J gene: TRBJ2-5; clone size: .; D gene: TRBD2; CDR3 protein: CASSETSGETWETQYF; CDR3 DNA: TGTGCCAGCAGCGAGACTAGCGGGGAGACGTGGGAGACCCAGTACTTC
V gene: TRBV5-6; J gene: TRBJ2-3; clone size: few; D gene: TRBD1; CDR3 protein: CASSYGTGATDTQYF; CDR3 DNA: TGTGCCAGCAGCTACGGGACAGGCGCCACAGATACGCAGTATTTT